This TCR beta chain was identified during a study of cytomegalovirus exposure and HLA in healthy donors. Study-level points and caveats: Cytomegalovirus status, reportedly, was diagnosed with high specificity and sensitivity by the classifier. Most of the CMV-associated TCR beta chains (in a later analysis) appeared to be HLA-restricted. V segments that were indistinguishable, TRBV6-2 and TRBV6-3 among them, were omitted from analysis.

Though probably carrying unrecorded immune exposures, donors were nominally healthy at sampling. Germline assignment: CDR1 SGHNT and CDR2 YYREEE (reference sequence). The CDR3 contains 15 residues. V lost 2 bases and J 1 base, leaving 10 bases between the germline ends. A multiplex PCR was run with 60 Vbeta primers and 13 Jbeta primers. This table comes from immunoSEQ multiplex PCR, and its TCRdb copy is limited to in-frame clones, with some not included. The data contain roughly 150,000 clones, roughly a tenth of them seen just once; the ten biggest clones take up 1.8%. The sample holds a few counts of this clone. Antigen: not known.

The clonotype was recovered from a male donor in good health and CMV-seronegative. The chain combines TRBV5-4 with TRBJ2-1, with a possible D match to TRBD1 (6 bases). Sample: PBMCs. Here the CDR3 reads CASSFSGTSYNEQFF. The CDR3 DNA sequence: TGTGCCAGCAGCTTCTCCGGGACATCCTACAATGAGCAGTTCTTC.